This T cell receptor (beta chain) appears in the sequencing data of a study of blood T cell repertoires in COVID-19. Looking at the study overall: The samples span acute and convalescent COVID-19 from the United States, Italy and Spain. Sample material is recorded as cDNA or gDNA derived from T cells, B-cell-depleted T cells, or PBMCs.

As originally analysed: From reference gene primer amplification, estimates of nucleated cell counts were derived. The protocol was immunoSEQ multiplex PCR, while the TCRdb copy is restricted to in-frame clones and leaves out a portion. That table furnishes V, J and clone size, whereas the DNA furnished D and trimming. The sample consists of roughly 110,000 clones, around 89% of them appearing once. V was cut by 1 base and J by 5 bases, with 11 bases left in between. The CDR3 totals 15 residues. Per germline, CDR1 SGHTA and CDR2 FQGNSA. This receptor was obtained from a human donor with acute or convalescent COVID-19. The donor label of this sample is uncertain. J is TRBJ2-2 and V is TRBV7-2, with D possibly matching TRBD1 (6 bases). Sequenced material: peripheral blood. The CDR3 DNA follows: TGTGCCAGCAGCTTAGTGGCAGGGGTGACCGGGGAGCTGTTTTTT. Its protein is CASSLVAGVTGELFF.